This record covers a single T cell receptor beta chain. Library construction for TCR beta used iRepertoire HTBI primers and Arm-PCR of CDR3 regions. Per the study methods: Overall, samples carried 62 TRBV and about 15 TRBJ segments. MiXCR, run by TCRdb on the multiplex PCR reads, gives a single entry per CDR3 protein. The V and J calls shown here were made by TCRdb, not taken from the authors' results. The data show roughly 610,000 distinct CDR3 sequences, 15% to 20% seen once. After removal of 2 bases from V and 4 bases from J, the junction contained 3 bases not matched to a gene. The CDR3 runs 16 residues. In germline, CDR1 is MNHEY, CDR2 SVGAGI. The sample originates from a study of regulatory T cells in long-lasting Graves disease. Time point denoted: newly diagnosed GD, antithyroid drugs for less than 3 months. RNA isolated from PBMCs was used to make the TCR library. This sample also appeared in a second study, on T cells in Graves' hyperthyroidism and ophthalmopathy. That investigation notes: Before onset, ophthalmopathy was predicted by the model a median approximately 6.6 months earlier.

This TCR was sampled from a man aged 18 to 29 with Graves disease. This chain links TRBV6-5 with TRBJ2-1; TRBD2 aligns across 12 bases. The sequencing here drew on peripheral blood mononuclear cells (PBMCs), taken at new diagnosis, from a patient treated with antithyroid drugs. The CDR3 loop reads CASSYAGLAGYNEQFF. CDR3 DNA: TGTGCCAGCAGTTACGCAGGACTAGCGGGATACAATGAGCAGTTCTTC.